The T cell receptor beta chain described here comes from a study of T-cell reconstitution after alpha-beta-depleted transplantation in children. A TCRbeta library incorporating unique molecular identifiers was prepared. MiXCR, applied by TCRdb to the PCR reads, yields one record per CDR3 protein. The data show fewer than 700,000 distinct CDR3 sequences, with roughly 24% seen just once and about 14% held by the top ten. V was clipped by 8 bases and J by 7 bases; unmatched bases: 13. The CDR3 loop spans 15 amino acids. From germline, CDR1 is LGHNA and CDR2 YSLEER. Study conclusions and caveats: Most T-cell counts and diversity one year after the transplant came from T cells that were newly produced.

This clonotype was counted at least ten times. Its antigen is not identified. The sample in question was PBMCs, mostly from graft donor cells, obtained 360 days after TCRalphabeta/CD19-depleted stem cell transplant. The rearrangement uses TRBV4-3 and TRBJ2-1; 8 nucleotides match TRBD1. The clonotype comes from a boy under two years old who had a stem cell transplant for acute myeloid leukemia, so the T cells may come from the graft donor. Written as DNA, the CDR3 is TGCGCCAGCTCTTACCGGGGACAGGCAAAGAATGAGCAGTTCTTC. Translated: CASSYRGQAKNEQFF.